In its sample, the clone carrying this TCR beta chain was seen a few times. The CDR3 has 14 amino acids. Trimming removed 2 bases from V and 5 bases from J, with 12 bases in between. Germline CDR1 reads MNHEY; CDR2 reads SVGAGI. TCRdb reanalysed the RT-PCR reads using MiXCR and keeps one entry per CDR3 protein. The sample includes about 680,000 distinct CDR3 sequences, approximately 15% of them seen just once. The chain couples TRBV6-5 to TRBJ1-1; perhaps TRBD1 as D (6 bases). The receptor's source is a female donor in good health, serving as a healthy control. Sequencing input: memory CD4+ T cells from blood. CDR3 residues: CASSYRGSGTEAFF. The CDR3 region has the DNA TGTGCCAGCAGTTACAGGGGGAGTGGGACTGAAGCTTTCTTT.